Listed below are T cell receptor beta chains from one sample, sequenced in a study of blood T cell repertoires in COVID-19. The protocol was immunoSEQ multiplex PCR, while the TCRdb copy is restricted to in-frame clones and leaves out a portion. The sample has about 480,000 clones, around 89% seen once; the top ten hold 4% to 5.5%. The source material was peripheral blood. The receptors come from a woman under 40 with acute or convalescent COVID-19. Both conserved end residues are part of each CDR3. A D gene is named only where the DNA matches it firmly. Where a row states a size, it is once, few, many or the class of an expanded clone; other rows omit it.

>TRBV24-1|TRBJ1-2|11|NA|NA
TGTGCCACCAGTGATCTGGCTGGCTACACCTTC
CATSDLAGYTF
>TRBV30|TRBJ2-1|17|NA|TRBD2
TGTGCCTGGAGTGTACGATTGAGCGGGGGGAGAGACCCTGAGCAGTTCTTC
CAWSVRLSGGRDPEQFF
>TRBV6-5|TRBJ2-7|15|NA|TRBD1
TGTGCCAGCAGTTCAGACCGACAGGGCAGTTACGAGCAGTACTTC
CASSSDRQGSYEQYF
>TRBV9|TRBJ2-7|14|NA|NA
TGTGCCAGCAGCGTAGGGCTAGTCTCCCACGAGCAGTACTTC
CASSVGLVSHEQYF
>TRBV1|TRBJ2-7|15|NA|NA
TGCACCAGCAGCCATGACGGCGGGGGGACCTACGAGCAGTACTTC
CTSSHDGGGTYEQYF
>TRBV11-2|TRBJ2-5|14|NA|NA
TGTGCCAGCAGCTTAGTCCCGGGGCAAGAGACCCAGTACTTC
CASSLVPGQETQYF
>TRBV24-1|TRBJ2-1|15|NA|TRBD2
TGTGCCACCAGTGCCAAGCGGGGGGATAGTAATGAGCAGTTCTTC
CATSAKRGDSNEQFF
>TRBV24-1|TRBJ2-1|15|NA|NA
TGTGCCACCAGTGACCTTGACAGTCCCTACAATGAGCAGTTCTTC
CATSDLDSPYNEQFF
>TRBV28|TRBJ2-1|15|NA|TRBD1
TGTGCCAGCAGTCCCGGGGACAGGGTTAACAATGAGCAGTTCTTC
CASSPGDRVNNEQFF
>TRBV7-2|TRBJ1-1|14|NA|NA
TGTGCCAGCAAGATAGAACTCAGTTTGCGGGAAGCTTTCTTT
CASKIELSLREAFF
>TRBV19|TRBJ2-1|16|once|NA
TGTGCCAGTAGTAGAGAAGGGGTGAGCTCCTACAATGAGCAGTTCTTC
CASSREGVSSYNEQFF
>TRBV9|TRBJ1-2|11|NA|NA
TGTGCCAGCGGCGGCGGGGGTAGCTACACCTTC
CASGGGGSYTF
>TRBV28|TRBJ2-2|16|once|NA
TGTGCCAGCAGTTTAGCTAGCCGTCCGGGCACCGGGGAGCTGTTTTTT
CASSLASRPGTGELFF
>TRBV5-6|TRBJ2-1|13|few|TRBD1
TGTGCCAGCACCCAGGACAGGGAGGATGAGCAGTTCTTC
CASTQDREDEQFF
>TRBV9|TRBJ2-3|15|NA|NA
TGTGCCAGCAGCTTGGCGGGGCTTAGCACAGATACGCAGTATTTT
CASSLAGLSTDTQYF
>TRBV18|TRBJ1-1|15|NA|NA
TGTGCCAGCTCATTTAGGGAGGCGAGGACGACTGAAGCTTTCTTT
CASSFREARTTEAFF
>TRBV6-1|TRBJ1-3|16|NA|NA
TGTGCCAGCAGTGAAGCACAGGGTGTCGTTGGAAACACCATATATTTT
CASSEAQGVVGNTIYF
>TRBV27|TRBJ2-7|16|NA|TRBD1
TGTGCCAGCAACCCTCACCGGGACAGGGGGCGCCACGAGCAGTACTTC
CASNPHRDRGRHEQYF
>TRBV30|TRBJ2-5|11|NA|NA
TGTGCTTCCAGGGGACAAGAGACCCAGTACTTC
CASRGQETQYF
>TRBV12-5|TRBJ2-2|16|NA|TRBD1
TGTGCTAGTGGTTTGGGGACAGGGGGTAACACCGGGGAGCTGTTTTTT
CASGLGTGGNTGELFF
>TRBV29-1|TRBJ1-5|12|NA|NA
TGCAGCGTTGGACAGGAGAATCAGCCCCAGCATTTT
CSVGQENQPQHF
>TRBV3-1/TRBV3-2|TRBJ1-1|13|few|NA
TGTGCCAGCAGCCAAAATTTAGTCACTGAAGCTTTCTTT
CASSQNLVTEAFF
>TRBV4-1|TRBJ2-2|17|once|NA
TGCGCCAGCAGCCAAAATGGCGGGGGCTGGAACACCGGGGAGCTGTTTTTT
CASSQNGGGWNTGELFF
>TRBV5-6|TRBJ2-3|15|NA|TRBD2
TGTGCCAGCAGCTTGGTAGCGGGGGGCCCAGATACGCAGTATTTT
CASSLVAGGPDTQYF
>TRBV7-3|TRBJ2-3|17|NA|TRBD2
TGTGCCAGCAGCTTATTAGGGCTAGCGGGGGGAGGAGATACGCAGTATTTT
CASSLLGLAGGGDTQYF
>TRBV2|TRBJ1-2|15|NA|NA
TGTGCCAGCAGTGAAGGACAAGATCTGAACTATGGCTACACCTTC
CASSEGQDLNYGYTF
>TRBV12-3/TRBV12-4|TRBJ1-2|13|once|TRBD1
TGTGCCAGCAGTTTAGACAGGGGCCATGGCTACACCTTC
CASSLDRGHGYTF
>TRBV29-1|TRBJ1-1|13|NA|NA
TGCAGCGTTGGTCAGGACAGACGAACTGAAGCTTTCTTT
CSVGQDRRTEAFF
>TRBV5-1|TRBJ2-7|15|NA|TRBD1
TGCGCCAGCAGTAGGCGACAGGGGACAGCCTACGAGCAGTACTTC
CASSRRQGTAYEQYF
>TRBV28|TRBJ2-7|15|NA|TRBD2
TGTGCCAGCAGTCAACTAGCGGGGGTCTTCTACGAGCAGTACTTC
CASSQLAGVFYEQYF
>TRBV2|TRBJ2-3|15|NA|TRBD2
TGTGCCAGCAGTGAACGGCGGGGGGGTGGGGATACGCAGTATTTT
CASSERRGGGDTQYF
>TRBV6-5|TRBJ1-6|14|NA|NA
TGTGCCAGCAGTCCAGGGATCTATAATTCACCCCTCCACTTT
CASSPGIYNSPLHF
>TRBV30|TRBJ2-1|15|NA|TRBD2
TGTGCCTGGAGTGAGGGCGGGGGGGCCGCGGATGAGCAGTTCTTC
CAWSEGGGAADEQFF
>TRBV10-1|TRBJ2-1|16|NA|TRBD2
TGCGCCAGCGGCCCCGGGACTAGCGGGTCTTACAATGAGCAGTTCTTC
CASGPGTSGSYNEQFF
>TRBV21-1|TRBJ1-1|12|NA|NA
TGTGCCAGCAGCGACTTTGAGCCTGAAGCTTTCTTT
CASSDFEPEAFF
>TRBV7-9|TRBJ1-4|14|NA|NA
TGTGCCAGCAGTCATGGGGGAGGAGGCGAAAAACTGTTTTTT
CASSHGGGGEKLFF
>TRBV4-1|TRBJ1-2|15|NA|TRBD1
TGCGCCAGCAGCCATAGACAGGGGGCAGTCTATGGCTACACCTTC
CASSHRQGAVYGYTF